This is a list of T cell receptor beta chains from one sample in a study of blood T cell repertoires in COVID-19. This table comes from immunoSEQ multiplex PCR, and its TCRdb copy is limited to in-frame clones, with some not included. The table shows roughly 190,000 clones, with roughly 76% occurring only once. Input material: peripheral blood. Receptor source: a woman in her thirties or forties with COVID-19, enrolled during active disease. CDR3s include the opening cysteine and the closing phenylalanine or tryptophan. Each record gives: clone size, D gene, CDR3 length, V gene, J gene, CDR3 protein, CDR3 DNA. The D gene is left open where the match is weak. Expanded clones get a size class; other rows say once, few or many, or leave the size out.

clone_size: NA; d_call: NA; cdr3_length: 16; v_call: TRBV28; j_call: TRBJ2-5; cdr3_aa: CASSFSGGDAQETQYF; cdr3_nt: TGTGCCAGCAGTTTTAGTGGCGGGGACGCGCAAGAGACCCAGTACTTC
clone_size: NA; d_call: TRBD2; cdr3_length: 15; v_call: TRBV6-5; j_call: TRBJ2-1; cdr3_aa: CASRRTSGAYNEQFF; cdr3_nt: TGTGCCAGCAGGAGGACTAGCGGGGCCTACAATGAGCAGTTCTTC
clone_size: NA; d_call: NA; cdr3_length: 14; v_call: TRBV27; j_call: TRBJ1-1; cdr3_aa: CASSWGGMNTEAFF; cdr3_nt: TGTGCCAGCAGTTGGGGGGGGATGAACACTGAAGCTTTCTTT
clone_size: NA; d_call: NA; cdr3_length: 15; v_call: TRBV11-3; j_call: TRBJ2-1; cdr3_aa: CASSRTRKSNNEQFF; cdr3_nt: TGTGCCAGCAGCCGAACTAGGAAAAGTAACAATGAGCAGTTCTTC
clone_size: once; d_call: TRBD1; cdr3_length: 12; v_call: TRBV29-1; j_call: TRBJ2-1; cdr3_aa: CSEGTGVDEQFF; cdr3_nt: TGCAGCGAGGGGACAGGGGTGGATGAGCAGTTCTTC
clone_size: NA; d_call: NA; cdr3_length: 14; v_call: TRBV3-1/TRBV3-2; j_call: TRBJ1-6; cdr3_aa: CASSQWADNSPLHF; cdr3_nt: TGTGCCAGCAGCCAATGGGCAGATAATTCACCCCTCCACTTT
clone_size: NA; d_call: TRBD2; cdr3_length: 15; v_call: TRBV7-9; j_call: TRBJ2-7; cdr3_aa: CASSTTTSGSHEQYF; cdr3_nt: TGTGCCAGCAGCACGACGACTAGCGGGAGTCACGAGCAGTACTTC
clone_size: NA; d_call: NA; cdr3_length: 13; v_call: TRBV2; j_call: TRBJ1-2; cdr3_aa: CASRLQEPYGYTF; cdr3_nt: TGTGCCAGCAGACTACAGGAACCCTATGGCTACACCTTC
clone_size: NA; d_call: NA; cdr3_length: 14; v_call: TRBV21-1; j_call: TRBJ1-2; cdr3_aa: CASSKVRSRYGYTF; cdr3_nt: TGTGCCAGCAGCAAAGTTCGGTCCCGCTATGGCTACACCTTC
clone_size: NA; d_call: TRBD1; cdr3_length: 13; v_call: TRBV6-5; j_call: TRBJ1-2; cdr3_aa: CASSTGQGHGYTF; cdr3_nt: TGTGCCAGCAGTACGGGACAGGGTCATGGCTACACCTTC
clone_size: NA; d_call: NA; cdr3_length: 11; v_call: TRBV19; j_call: TRBJ2-3; cdr3_aa: CASSLRNTQYF; cdr3_nt: TGTGCCAGTAGTCTGAGAAATACGCAGTATTTT
clone_size: NA; d_call: TRBD2; cdr3_length: 15; v_call: TRBV15; j_call: TRBJ2-7; cdr3_aa: CATSPSSGAIYEQYF; cdr3_nt: TGTGCCACCAGCCCCAGCAGCGGGGCCATCTACGAGCAGTACTTC
clone_size: NA; d_call: NA; cdr3_length: 15; v_call: TRBV6-4; j_call: TRBJ1-1; cdr3_aa: CASSEDFRGAREAFF; cdr3_nt: TGTGCCAGCAGTGAGGACTTTCGGGGGGCGCGGGAAGCTTTCTTT
clone_size: NA; d_call: NA; cdr3_length: 16; v_call: TRBV11-2; j_call: TRBJ2-3; cdr3_aa: CASSLDAGRCWDTQYF; cdr3_nt: TGTGCCAGCAGCTTAGACGCCGGGAGATGTTGGGATACGCAGTATTTT
clone_size: NA; d_call: NA; cdr3_length: 12; v_call: TRBV28; j_call: TRBJ2-1; cdr3_aa: CASSTDSLEQFF; cdr3_nt: TGTGCCAGCAGTACCGACAGTCTTGAGCAGTTCTTC
clone_size: NA; d_call: NA; cdr3_length: 16; v_call: TRBV7-2; j_call: TRBJ2-2; cdr3_aa: CASMPVAQTNTGELFF; cdr3_nt: TGTGCCAGTATGCCTGTGGCTCAAACGAACACCGGGGAGCTGTTTTTT
clone_size: NA; d_call: NA; cdr3_length: 18; v_call: TRBV7-8; j_call: TRBJ1-2; cdr3_aa: CASSFRPGHQVPNYGYTF; cdr3_nt: TGTGCCAGCAGCTTCAGGCCGGGACACCAAGTCCCTAACTATGGCTACACCTTC
clone_size: NA; d_call: NA; cdr3_length: 17; v_call: TRBV4-1; j_call: TRBJ2-7; cdr3_aa: CASSQDKRLLPPYEQYF; cdr3_nt: TGCGCCAGCAGCCAAGATAAAAGACTTCTCCCCCCCTACGAGCAGTACTTC
clone_size: NA; d_call: NA; cdr3_length: 12; v_call: TRBV11-2; j_call: TRBJ1-3; cdr3_aa: CASTTGGNTIYF; cdr3_nt: TGTGCCAGCACTACAGGGGGAAACACCATATATTTT
clone_size: NA; d_call: NA; cdr3_length: 17; v_call: TRBV12-5; j_call: TRBJ2-1; cdr3_aa: CASGLVLGQGLRDEQFF; cdr3_nt: TGTGCTAGTGGTTTGGTACTGGGCCAGGGGTTAAGGGATGAGCAGTTCTTC
clone_size: NA; d_call: NA; cdr3_length: 18; v_call: TRBV21-1; j_call: TRBJ2-3; cdr3_aa: CASSKRGTDERSTDTQYF; cdr3_nt: TGTGCCAGCAGCAAAAGGGGAACAGATGAGAGGAGCACAGATACGCAGTATTTT
clone_size: NA; d_call: NA; cdr3_length: 12; v_call: TRBV19; j_call: TRBJ1-3; cdr3_aa: CASGGLGNTIYF; cdr3_nt: TGTGCCAGTGGAGGGCTTGGAAACACCATATATTTT
clone_size: NA; d_call: TRBD2; cdr3_length: 16; v_call: TRBV7-3; j_call: TRBJ2-1; cdr3_aa: CASSPRPRGAYNEQFF; cdr3_nt: TGTGCCAGCAGCCCTCGGCCGCGGGGGGCCTACAATGAGCAGTTCTTC
clone_size: NA; d_call: TRBD1; cdr3_length: 15; v_call: TRBV6-2/TRBV6-3; j_call: TRBJ1-4; cdr3_aa: CASSGGQGVNEKLFF; cdr3_nt: TGTGCCAGCAGTGGCGGACAGGGTGTTAATGAAAAACTGTTTTTT
clone_size: few; d_call: TRBD1; cdr3_length: 15; v_call: TRBV27; j_call: TRBJ1-5; cdr3_aa: CASGPRQGARQPQHF; cdr3_nt: TGTGCCAGCGGCCCAAGACAGGGGGCAAGACAGCCCCAGCATTTT
clone_size: NA; d_call: NA; cdr3_length: 15; v_call: TRBV28; j_call: TRBJ2-3; cdr3_aa: CASSFGGLPTDTQYF; cdr3_nt: TGTGCCAGCAGTTTTGGCGGATTGCCCACAGATACGCAGTATTTT
clone_size: NA; d_call: TRBD1; cdr3_length: 13; v_call: TRBV30; j_call: TRBJ1-2; cdr3_aa: CASDRPLGYGYTF; cdr3_nt: TGTGCCTCGGACAGGCCTCTTGGCTATGGCTACACCTTC
clone_size: NA; d_call: NA; cdr3_length: 15; v_call: TRBV28; j_call: TRBJ1-2; cdr3_aa: CASSLGATWGYGYTF; cdr3_nt: TGTGCCAGCAGTTTGGGAGCGACTTGGGGCTATGGCTACACCTTC
clone_size: NA; d_call: NA; cdr3_length: 11; v_call: TRBV12-3/TRBV12-4; j_call: TRBJ2-1; cdr3_aa: CASSLLDEQFF; cdr3_nt: TGTGCCAGCAGTTTATTAGATGAGCAGTTCTTC
clone_size: NA; d_call: TRBD2; cdr3_length: 17; v_call: TRBV9; j_call: TRBJ2-1; cdr3_aa: CASSVGLAGGSYNEQFF; cdr3_nt: TGTGCCAGCAGCGTAGGTCTAGCGGGAGGTTCCTACAATGAGCAGTTCTTC
clone_size: NA; d_call: TRBD2; cdr3_length: 17; v_call: TRBV23-1; j_call: TRBJ2-7; cdr3_aa: CASSQPSWGGSSYEQYF; cdr3_nt: TGCGCCAGCAGTCAACCGTCCTGGGGGGGAAGCTCCTACGAGCAGTACTTC
clone_size: NA; d_call: NA; cdr3_length: 14; v_call: TRBV5-4; j_call: TRBJ2-3; cdr3_aa: CASSLVWQSDTQYF; cdr3_nt: TGTGCCAGCAGCTTGGTGTGGCAGTCAGATACGCAGTATTTT
clone_size: NA; d_call: NA; cdr3_length: 17; v_call: TRBV30; j_call: TRBJ2-7; cdr3_aa: CAWSVLGWGQGFYEQYF; cdr3_nt: TGTGCCTGGAGTGTACTGGGTTGGGGGCAGGGCTTCTACGAGCAGTACTTC
clone_size: NA; d_call: TRBD2; cdr3_length: 15; v_call: TRBV9; j_call: TRBJ2-1; cdr3_aa: CASSFRLAGGHEQFF; cdr3_nt: TGTGCCAGCAGCTTTAGACTAGCGGGGGGGCATGAGCAGTTCTTC
clone_size: NA; d_call: NA; cdr3_length: 14; v_call: TRBV10-3; j_call: TRBJ2-1; cdr3_aa: CAISPGLLRDEQFF; cdr3_nt: TGTGCCATCAGCCCGGGACTCCTCCGGGATGAGCAGTTCTTC
clone_size: NA; d_call: TRBD2; cdr3_length: 14; v_call: TRBV7-2; j_call: TRBJ2-7; cdr3_aa: CASSLLAGGAEQYF; cdr3_nt: TGTGCCAGCAGCCTACTAGCGGGAGGGGCCGAGCAGTACTTC
clone_size: NA; d_call: TRBD2; cdr3_length: 16; v_call: TRBV11-1; j_call: TRBJ2-7; cdr3_aa: CASSFMAGGPGNEQYF; cdr3_nt: TGTGCCAGCAGCTTCATGGCGGGAGGGCCAGGAAACGAGCAGTACTTC
clone_size: NA; d_call: NA; cdr3_length: 14; v_call: TRBV9; j_call: TRBJ1-2; cdr3_aa: CASSTDTNYYGYTF; cdr3_nt: TGTGCCAGCAGCACAGATACAAACTACTATGGCTACACCTTC
clone_size: few; d_call: TRBD1; cdr3_length: 14; v_call: TRBV2; j_call: TRBJ2-1; cdr3_aa: CASSNHGTGVEQFF; cdr3_nt: TGTGCCAGCAGTAATCACGGGACAGGGGTTGAGCAGTTCTTC
clone_size: once; d_call: TRBD2; cdr3_length: 15; v_call: TRBV10-1; j_call: TRBJ2-1; cdr3_aa: CASSESTSGSGEQFF; cdr3_nt: TGCGCCAGCAGTGAGTCGACTAGCGGGAGCGGTGAGCAGTTCTTC
clone_size: NA; d_call: TRBD1; cdr3_length: 15; v_call: TRBV7-8; j_call: TRBJ1-3; cdr3_aa: CASSPATGVGNTIYF; cdr3_nt: TGTGCCAGCAGCCCAGCGACAGGGGTGGGAAACACCATATATTTT
clone_size: few; d_call: NA; cdr3_length: 13; v_call: TRBV10-2; j_call: TRBJ2-7; cdr3_aa: CASSQDIYYEQYF; cdr3_nt: TGCGCCAGCAGTCAGGACATTTACTACGAGCAGTACTTC
clone_size: NA; d_call: NA; cdr3_length: 17; v_call: TRBV2; j_call: TRBJ1-2; cdr3_aa: CASSTAQAGLSNYGYTF; cdr3_nt: TGTGCCAGCAGTACAGCCCAGGCAGGGCTATCTAACTATGGCTACACCTTC
clone_size: NA; d_call: TRBD2; cdr3_length: 23; v_call: TRBV28; j_call: TRBJ2-1; cdr3_aa: CASSSATTTVRAGLAHKYNEQFF; cdr3_nt: TGTGCCAGCAGTTCGGCCACAACCACGGTTCGGGCCGGACTAGCCCACAAATACAATGAGCAGTTCTTC
clone_size: NA; d_call: NA; cdr3_length: 15; v_call: TRBV25-1; j_call: TRBJ2-2; cdr3_aa: CASSSRGQATGELFF; cdr3_nt: TGTGCCAGCAGTTCAAGGGGTCAGGCCACCGGGGAGCTGTTTTTT
clone_size: NA; d_call: NA; cdr3_length: 14; v_call: TRBV19; j_call: TRBJ1-1; cdr3_aa: CASSMRIPNTEAFF; cdr3_nt: TGTGCCAGTAGTATGCGGATCCCGAACACTGAAGCTTTCTTT
clone_size: NA; d_call: NA; cdr3_length: 16; v_call: TRBV15; j_call: TRBJ1-6; cdr3_aa: CATSAQVSSYNSPLHF; cdr3_nt: TGTGCCACCAGCGCCCAGGTGTCCTCCTATAATTCACCCCTCCACTTT
clone_size: NA; d_call: TRBD1; cdr3_length: 17; v_call: TRBV5-4; j_call: TRBJ2-5; cdr3_aa: CASSLDREIPRWETQYF; cdr3_nt: TGTGCCAGCAGCCTGGACAGGGAAATCCCGCGTTGGGAGACCCAGTACTTC